Listed here are 8 T cell receptor beta chains from one sample, sequenced in a study of T cells in Graves' hyperthyroidism and ophthalmopathy. Using RNA transcripts as the source, TCR beta CDR3 regions were amplified. With the HTBI primer set, the TCR CDR3 went through a first round of RT-PCR. TCRdb processed the multiplex PCR reads anew with MiXCR; each CDR3 protein has one entry. The profile shows more than 300,000 distinct CDR3 sequences, about 15% of them singletons. Sample: blood. These TCRs come from a woman aged 25 to 45 with Graves' hyperthyroidism.

This clonotype showed up just a few times. The chain couples TRBV7-8 to TRBJ2-1; no clear D. Germline V CDR1 and CDR2: SGHVS, FQNEAQ. CDR3 length equals 16 residues. V dropped 1 base and J dropped 3 bases, with 13 bases sitting between them. The CDR3 region has the DNA TGTGCCAGCAGCTTAGAGGTGGGATGGGTCTACAATGAGCAGTTCTTC. Amino acids: CASSLEVGWVYNEQFF.

This clonotype turned up a few times. The CDR3 nucleotides are TGTGCCAGCAGCTTAACAGTGTTGATTGAGTATTTT. Translation gives CASSLTVLIEYF. This chain links TRBV7-9 with TRBJ2-3; D is ambiguous. The CDR3 is 12 residues long. Trimming left V 2 bases short and J 13 bases short, with 13 bases between. Per germline, CDR1 SEHNR and CDR2 FQNEAQ (reference sequence).

V gene TRBV20-1 combines with J gene TRBJ1-3; D is ambiguous. V shed 3 bases and J shed 0 bases, with 6 bases lying between them. The CDR3 is 13 amino acids. Germline loops: CDR1 DFQATT, CDR2 SNEGSKA (reference sequence). The CDR3 loop is CSASQFSGNTIYF. The CDR3 DNA reads as TGCAGTGCTAGCCAGTTCTCTGGAAACACCATATATTTT.

This clonotype occurred many times. V and J are TRBV29-1 and TRBJ1-1; D may be TRBD1 (5 bases). CDR1 and CDR2 from the germline V gene are SQVTM and ANQGSEA. The CDR3 consists of 12 residues. The ends were cut back, 5 bases at V and 2 bases at J, with 9 bases in the middle. The CDR3 sequence: CSVPGSNTEAFF. CDR3 bases: TGCAGCGTTCCAGGGTCCAACACTGAAGCTTTCTTT.

This clonotype was observed many times. The genes are TRBV6-1 and TRBJ2-1, with TRBD2 identical over 8 bases. Per germline, CDR1 MNHNS and CDR2 SASEGT. CDR3 size: 15 residues. J was trimmed by 0 bases and V by 5 bases; bases with no gene match: 3. DNA of the CDR3: TGTGCCAGCAGTTCCGGGACTAGCTCCTACAATGAGCAGTTCTTC. It specifies CASSSGTSSYNEQFF.

This clonotype was found a few times. The chain carries TRBV27 and TRBJ2-7; D is uncertain. There are 11 residues in the CDR3. Germline CDR1 MNHEY, CDR2 SMNVEV (reference sequence). Trimming stripped 8 bases from V and 3 bases from J, with 8 bases between. The CDR3 loop reads CASGSYYEQYF. The CDR3 DNA sequence: TGTGCCAGCGGATCATACTACGAGCAGTACTTC.

This clonotype was detected many times. This chain links TRBV20-1 with TRBJ2-2, with D possibly matching TRBD1 (6 bases). Trimming took off 2 bases at V and 1 base at J, with 11 bases between the two ends. Germline V gene lookup returns CDR1 DFQATT and CDR2 SNEGSKA (reference sequence). CDR3 length: 15 residues. DNA of the CDR3: TGCAGTGCTAGATCGGGACATCTGAACACCGGGGAGCTGTTTTTT. Translating it yields CSARSGHLNTGELFF.

The chain joins TRBV27 to TRBJ2-7; 7 nucleotides match TRBD1. CDR1 is MNHEY and CDR2 is SMNVEV in the germline V gene (reference sequence). J gave up 1 base and V 4 bases, and 7 bases lay outside the gene matches. The CDR3 extends over 15 amino acids. In nucleotides, the CDR3 is TGTGCCAGCAGTTCACAGGGGCAGGGGTCCTACGAGCAGTACTTC. This encodes CASSSQGQGSYEQYF.